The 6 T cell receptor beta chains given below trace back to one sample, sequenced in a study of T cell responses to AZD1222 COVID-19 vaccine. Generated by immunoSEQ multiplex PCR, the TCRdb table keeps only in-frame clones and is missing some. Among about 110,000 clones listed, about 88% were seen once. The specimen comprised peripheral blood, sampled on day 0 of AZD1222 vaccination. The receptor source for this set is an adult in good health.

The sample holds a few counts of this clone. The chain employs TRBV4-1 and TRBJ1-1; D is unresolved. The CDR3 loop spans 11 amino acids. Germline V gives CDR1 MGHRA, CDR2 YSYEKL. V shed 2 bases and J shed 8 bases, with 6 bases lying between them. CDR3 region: CASSQSEEAFF. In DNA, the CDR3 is TGCGCCAGCAGCCAATCGGAGGAAGCTTTCTTT.

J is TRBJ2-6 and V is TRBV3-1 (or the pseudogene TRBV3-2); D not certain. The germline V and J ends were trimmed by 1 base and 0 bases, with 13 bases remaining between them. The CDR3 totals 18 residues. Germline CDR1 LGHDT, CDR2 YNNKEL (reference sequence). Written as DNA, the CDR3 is TGTGCCAGCAGCCAAGGTACAGTCCGAAGCTCTGGGGCCAACGTCCTGACTTTC. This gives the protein CASSQGTVRSSGANVLTF.

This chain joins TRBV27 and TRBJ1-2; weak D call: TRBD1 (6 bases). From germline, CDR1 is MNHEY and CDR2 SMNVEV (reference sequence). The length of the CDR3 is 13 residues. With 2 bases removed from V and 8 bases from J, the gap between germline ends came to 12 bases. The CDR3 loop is CASSLRAGAGYTF. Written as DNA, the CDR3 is TGTGCCAGCAGTTTAAGGGCAGGGGCCGGCTACACCTTC.

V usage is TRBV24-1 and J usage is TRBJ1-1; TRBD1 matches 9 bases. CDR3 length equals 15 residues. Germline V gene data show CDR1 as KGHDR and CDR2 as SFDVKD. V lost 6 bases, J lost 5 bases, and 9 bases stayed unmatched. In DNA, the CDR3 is TGTGCCACCAGTACGGGACAGGGAGAATGGACTGAAGCTTTCTTT. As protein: CATSTGQGEWTEAFF.

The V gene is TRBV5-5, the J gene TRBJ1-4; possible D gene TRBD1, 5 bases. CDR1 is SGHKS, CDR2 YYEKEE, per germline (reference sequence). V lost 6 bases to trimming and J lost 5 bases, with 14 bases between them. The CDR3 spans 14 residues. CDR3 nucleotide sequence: TGTGCCAGCACCGAACAGGCCTCGAATGAAAAACTGTTTTTT. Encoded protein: CASTEQASNEKLFF. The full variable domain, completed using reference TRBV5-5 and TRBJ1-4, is DAGVTQSPTHLIKTRGQQVTLRCSPISGHKSVSWYQQVLGQGPQFIFQYYEKEERGRGNFPDRFSARQFPNYSSELNVNALLLGDSALYLCASTEQASNEKLFFGSGTQLSVL.

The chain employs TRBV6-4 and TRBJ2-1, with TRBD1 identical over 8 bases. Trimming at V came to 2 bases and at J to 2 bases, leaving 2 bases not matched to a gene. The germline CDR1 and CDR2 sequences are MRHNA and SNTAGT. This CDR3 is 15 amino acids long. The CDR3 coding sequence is TGTGCCAGCAGTGACACAGGGGGAACCTACAATGAGCAGTTCTTC. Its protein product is CASSDTGGTYNEQFF.